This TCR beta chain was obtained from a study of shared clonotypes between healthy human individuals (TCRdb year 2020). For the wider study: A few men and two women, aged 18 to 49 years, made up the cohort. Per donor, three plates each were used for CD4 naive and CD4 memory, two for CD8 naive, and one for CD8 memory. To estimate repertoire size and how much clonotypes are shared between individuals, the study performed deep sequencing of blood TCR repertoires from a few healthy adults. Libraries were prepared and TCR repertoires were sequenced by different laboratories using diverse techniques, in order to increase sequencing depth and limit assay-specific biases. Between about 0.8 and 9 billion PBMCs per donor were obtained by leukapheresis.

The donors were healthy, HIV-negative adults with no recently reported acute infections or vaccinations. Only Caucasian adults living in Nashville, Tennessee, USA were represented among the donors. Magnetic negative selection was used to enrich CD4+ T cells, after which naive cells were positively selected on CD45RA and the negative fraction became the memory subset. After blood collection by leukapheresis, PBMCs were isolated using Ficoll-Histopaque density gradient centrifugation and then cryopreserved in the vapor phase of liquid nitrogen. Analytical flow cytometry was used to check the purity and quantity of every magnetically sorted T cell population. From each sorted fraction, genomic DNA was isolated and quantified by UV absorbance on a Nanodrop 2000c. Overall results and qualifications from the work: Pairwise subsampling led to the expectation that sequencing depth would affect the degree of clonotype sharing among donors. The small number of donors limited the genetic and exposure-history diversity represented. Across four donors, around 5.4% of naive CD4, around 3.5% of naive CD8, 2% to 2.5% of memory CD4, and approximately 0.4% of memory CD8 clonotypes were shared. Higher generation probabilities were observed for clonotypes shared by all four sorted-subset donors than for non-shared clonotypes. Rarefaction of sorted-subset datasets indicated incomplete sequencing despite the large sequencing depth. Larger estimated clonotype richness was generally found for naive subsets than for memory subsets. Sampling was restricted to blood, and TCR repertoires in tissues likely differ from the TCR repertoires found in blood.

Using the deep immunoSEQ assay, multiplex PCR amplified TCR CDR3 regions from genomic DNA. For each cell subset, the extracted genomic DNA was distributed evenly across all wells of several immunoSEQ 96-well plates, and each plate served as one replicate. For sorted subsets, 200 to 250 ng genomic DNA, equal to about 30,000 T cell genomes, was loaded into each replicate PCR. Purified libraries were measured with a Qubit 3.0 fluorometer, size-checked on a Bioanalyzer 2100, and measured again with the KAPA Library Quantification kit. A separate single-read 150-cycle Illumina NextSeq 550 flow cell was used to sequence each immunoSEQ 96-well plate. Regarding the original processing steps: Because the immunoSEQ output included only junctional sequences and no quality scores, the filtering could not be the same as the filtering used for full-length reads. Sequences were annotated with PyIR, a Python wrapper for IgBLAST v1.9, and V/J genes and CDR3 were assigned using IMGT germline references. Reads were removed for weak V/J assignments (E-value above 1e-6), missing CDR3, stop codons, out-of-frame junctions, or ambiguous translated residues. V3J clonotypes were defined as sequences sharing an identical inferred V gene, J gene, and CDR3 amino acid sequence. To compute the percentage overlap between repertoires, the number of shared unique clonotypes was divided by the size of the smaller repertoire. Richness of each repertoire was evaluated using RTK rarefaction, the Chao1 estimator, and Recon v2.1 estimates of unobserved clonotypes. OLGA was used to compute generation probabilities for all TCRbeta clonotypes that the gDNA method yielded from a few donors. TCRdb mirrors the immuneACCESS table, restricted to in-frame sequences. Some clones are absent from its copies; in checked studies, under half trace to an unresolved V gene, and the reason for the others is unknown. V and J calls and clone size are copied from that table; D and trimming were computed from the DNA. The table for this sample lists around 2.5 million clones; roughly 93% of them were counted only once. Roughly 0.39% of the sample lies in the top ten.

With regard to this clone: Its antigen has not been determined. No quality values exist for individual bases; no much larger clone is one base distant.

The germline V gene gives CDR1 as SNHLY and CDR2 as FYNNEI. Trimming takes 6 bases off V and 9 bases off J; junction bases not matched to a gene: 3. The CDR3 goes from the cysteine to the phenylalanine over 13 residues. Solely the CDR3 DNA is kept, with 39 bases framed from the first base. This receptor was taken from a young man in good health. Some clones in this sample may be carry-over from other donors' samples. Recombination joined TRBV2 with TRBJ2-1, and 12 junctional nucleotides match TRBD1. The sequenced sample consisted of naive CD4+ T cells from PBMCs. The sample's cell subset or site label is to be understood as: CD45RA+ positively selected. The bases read TGTGCCAGCAGGGGACAGGGGGCAAGTGAGCAGTTCTTC. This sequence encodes CASRGQGASEQFF.